A selection of T cell receptor beta chains follows, all from one sample in a study of T-cell reconstitution after alpha-beta-depleted transplantation in children. TCRdb used MiXCR to reprocess the PCR reads, holding one entry per CDR3 protein. The data contain just under 550,000 distinct CDR3 sequences, approximately 16% of them singletons. The sequenced sample was PBMCs from the stem cell graft donor, obtained from the stem cell graft. The receptors derive from a human donor who donated a stem cell graft to a child with acute lymphoblastic leukemia. The CDR3 runs from the conserved cysteine through the conserved F or W. The D gene is left open where the match is weak. The size field is filled for only some rows; it gives once, few, many or a size class.

d_call	v_call	clone_size	j_call	cdr3_nt	cdr3_aa
NA	TRBV12-3/TRBV12-4	NA	TRBJ2-6	TGTGCCAGCTGTCGAGGACAGCTGTACTCCTCTGGGGCCAACGTCCTGACTTTC	CASCRGQLYSSGANVLTF
TRBD1	TRBV19	NA	TRBJ1-1	TGTGCCAGTATCAAGGCAGGGGGGTACACTGAAGCTTTCTTT	CASIKAGGYTEAFF
TRBD1	TRBV4-1	NA	TRBJ2-4	TGCGCCAGCAGCCACGGACAGGGCAGTATAGCCAAAAACATTCAGTACTTC	CASSHGQGSIAKNIQYF
NA	TRBV6-1	few	TRBJ2-3	TGTGCCAGCAGATTGGGAATCACAGATACGCAGTATTTT	CASRLGITDTQYF
NA	TRBV4-1	few	TRBJ2-3	TGCGCCAGCAGGGAAGGGGGTGCTGGAGATACGCAGTATTTT	CASREGGAGDTQYF
NA	TRBV5-1	NA	TRBJ2-5	TGCGCCAGCAGCCCCAGGGGTGGGGAGAGTCAGACCCAGTACTTC	CASSPRGGESQTQYF
TRBD2	TRBV3-1	NA	TRBJ2-1	TGTGCCAGCAGCCGGTCACTAGCGGGACCGAGTGCGGTCGAGTTCTTC	CASSRSLAGPSAVEFF
NA	TRBV5-5	NA	TRBJ1-1	TGTGCCAGCAGCTTGACCTCCAACACTGAAGCTTTCTTT	CASSLTSNTEAFF
NA	TRBV27	NA	TRBJ1-4	TGTGCCAGCAGGGTGACAGGCCGTAATGAAAAACTGTTTTTT	CASRVTGRNEKLFF
TRBD2	TRBV20-1	few	TRBJ2-3	TGCAGTGCTGGACTAGCGGGAGGGCCGGTGGGTAATCCGCAGTATTTT	CSAGLAGGPVGNPQYF
TRBD2	TRBV5-1	NA	TRBJ2-5	TGCGCCAGCAGCGGGGGACTACTGGAGACCCAGTACTTC	CASSGGLLETQYF
TRBD2	TRBV20-1	few	TRBJ2-1	TGCAGTGCTGCGGGACTAGCGGGCTTGGATGAGCAGTTCTTC	CSAAGLAGLDEQFF
TRBD1	TRBV10-3	few	TRBJ2-7	TGTGCCATCAGTGAACGACAGGGGGCTTTCGACGAGCAGTACTTC	CAISERQGAFDEQYF
TRBD2	TRBV14	few	TRBJ2-7	TGTGCCAGCAGTCTAACGGGACTAGCTGAGCAGTACTTC	CASSLTGLAEQYF
TRBD2	TRBV28	NA	TRBJ2-4	TGTGCCAGCAGTCCCTATATGGGTCTTTTGCGGGAGGCCAAAAACATTCAGTACTTC	CASSPYMGLLREAKNIQYF
TRBD1	TRBV7-9	NA	TRBJ2-7	TGTGCCAGCAGCTCGACAGGGGGTAATGACGAGCAGTACTTC	CASSSTGGNDEQYF
NA	TRBV5-4	NA	TRBJ2-3	TGTGCCAGCAGCCAAGGAGGAGCTGAGGGGGATACGCAGTATTTT	CASSQGGAEGDTQYF
TRBD2	TRBV20-1	NA	TRBJ2-1	TGCTGTGCTAGAGATCTGCGGACTAGCGGTTTCTCCTACAATGAGCAGTTCTTC	CCARDLRTSGFSYNEQFF
NA	TRBV6-5	few	TRBJ2-5	TGTGCCAGCAGTTACGTGCGGGCCCTCACTCAAGAGACCCAGTACTTC	CASSYVRALTQETQYF
TRBD2	TRBV12-3/TRBV12-4	few	TRBJ2-1	TGTGCCAGCAGTCCTAGCGGCGCCTCCTACAATGAGCAGTTCTTC	CASSPSGASYNEQFF
NA	TRBV5-1	NA	TRBJ2-7	TGCGCCAGCAGCTTGGGCCAGGGAAGTACCTACGAGCAGTACTTC	CASSLGQGSTYEQYF
NA	TRBV29-1	NA	TRBJ1-2	TGCAGCGTCACCCAGGACAGTAACTATGGCTACACCTTC	CSVTQDSNYGYTF
TRBD2	TRBV5-6	few	TRBJ2-7	TGTGCCAGCAGCTTCCTGACTAGCGGATACGAGCAGTACTTC	CASSFLTSGYEQYF